Each of the 3 T cell receptor beta chains below was sequenced from the same sample in a study of T cell responses to AZD1222 COVID-19 vaccine (dated by TCRdb to the early 2020s). The library was generated by the immunoSEQ multiplex PCR assay. Imported from immuneACCESS, the table was reduced by TCRdb to in-frame sequences with V and J called. These copies leave out some clones; in studies compared against another copy, an unresolved V gene accounts for under half, and the cause of the remainder is not known. The table for this sample lists some 75,000 clones; approximately 91% of them were counted only once. The ten most abundant clones make up approximately 10% of the sample. The time point label of this sample denotes: baseline before first vaccination. The sample here was peripheral blood, taken on day 0 of AZD1222 vaccination. These TCRs come from an adult in good health.

This chain uses TRBV5-1 with TRBJ1-1; TRBD1 matches at 12 bases. Germline CDR1 reads SGHRS; CDR2 reads YFSETQ. The CDR3 contains 18 residues. Trimming took 2 bases from V and 4 from J; bases not matched to a gene: 12. Here the CDR3 reads CASSFMGQGAGFGTEAFF. The CDR3 DNA reads TGCGCCAGCAGCTTTATGGGACAGGGGGCGGGCTTCGGCACTGAAGCTTTCTTT.

The chain couples TRBV30 to TRBJ1-6; D is possibly TRBD1 (5 bases). Trimming cost V 1 base and J 7 bases, with 14 bases left between them. Looked up from germline, CDR1 is GTSNPN and CDR2 is SVGIG (reference sequence). This CDR3 comprises 15 residues. The chain's CDR3 is CAWSGWDLTNSPLHF. The CDR3, as DNA: TGTGCCTGGAGTGGGTGGGACCTGACAAATTCACCCCTCCACTTT.

V usage is TRBV27 and J usage is TRBJ1-6, with D possibly TRBD1 on 5 matching bases. This CDR3 is 13 amino acids long. Trimming took 6 bases from V and 4 from J, leaving 7 bases between them. Germline V CDR1 and CDR2: MNHEY, SMNVEV (reference sequence). The CDR3 region has the DNA TGTGCCAGCAGAGCAGGGTATAATTCACCCCTCCACTTT. It is translated as CASRAGYNSPLHF.